Listed below are T cell receptor beta chains from one sample, sequenced in a study of long-term antiretroviral therapy in people with HIV. Some clones are missing from TCRdb's copy, which holds only in-frame ones; the method was immunoSEQ multiplex PCR. Among tens of thousands of clones listed, roughly 78% were seen once. The sequencing used unsorted PBMCs, collected 3.4 years after starting antiretroviral therapy. Receptor source: a man aged 25-45 years with HIV. Both conserved end residues are trimmed from each CDR3. The order of the fields is J gene, V gene, CDR3 length, CDR3 protein.

TRBJ1-2 TRBV7-9 12 ASEANRYGYGYT
TRBJ2-5 TRBV4-1 15 ASSQDSLETYQETQY
TRBJ2-2 TRBV15 12 ATSRGRGPGELF
TRBJ2-3 TRBV5-1 12 ASREGPAVDTQY
TRBJ2-7 TRBV18 13 ASSPKQGYSYEQY
TRBJ1-1 TRBV18 12 ASSYDRAFPEAF
TRBJ2-3 TRBV14 11 ASSQEWPRGQY
TRBJ1-2 TRBV27 12 ASRSTGVVYGYT
TRBJ1-5 TRBV7-2 11 ASSLFGNQPQH
TRBJ2-2 TRBV28 15 ASSFPWGQGDTGELF
TRBJ1-5 TRBV2 13 ASREQADSNQPQH
TRBJ1-4 TRBV7-8 12 ASGERTGGEKLF
TRBJ1-1 TRBV2 11 ASFRQGGTEAF
TRBJ2-2 TRBV11-3 17 ASSLETLQGFRSTGELF
TRBJ2-7 TRBV5-4 13 ASSSTGTSSYEQY
TRBJ2-5 TRBV25-1 13 ASSECSEIQETQY
TRBJ2-7 TRBV5-1 12 ASSLAPASYEQY
TRBJ2-7 TRBV30 11 AWSVIRGNEQY
TRBJ1-2 TRBV7-9 15 ASSETPLMGSGYGYT
TRBJ2-5 TRBV28 12 ASSSGGSLETQY
TRBJ2-1 TRBV6-6 14 ASRPRQSTMGNEQF
TRBJ2-5 TRBV7-8 14 ASSHRGGWVQETQY
TRBJ2-7 TRBV6-6 10 ASRGGSYEQY
TRBJ2-3 TRBV7-9 11 ASSSGLSDTQY
TRBJ1-1 TRBV6-1 12 ASTRQGLNTEAF
TRBJ1-3 TRBV28 14 ASSLLQGASGNTIY
TRBJ2-7 TRBV7-2 13 ASSLAGPRATTQY
TRBJ2-3 TRBV4-3 16 ASSQEFGQTGVWNTQY
TRBJ2-7 TRBV19 11 ASSSGTGNVQY
TRBJ2-7 TRBV11-1 13 ASSLSWTGAYEQY
TRBJ1-5 TRBV6-5 12 ASRPSGLNGPQH
TRBJ1-5 TRBV28 10 ASSFREGQQH
TRBJ2-7 TRBV28 13 ASSPTSATHYEQY
TRBJ2-7 TRBV5-1 14 ASSSGYQDRGSEQY